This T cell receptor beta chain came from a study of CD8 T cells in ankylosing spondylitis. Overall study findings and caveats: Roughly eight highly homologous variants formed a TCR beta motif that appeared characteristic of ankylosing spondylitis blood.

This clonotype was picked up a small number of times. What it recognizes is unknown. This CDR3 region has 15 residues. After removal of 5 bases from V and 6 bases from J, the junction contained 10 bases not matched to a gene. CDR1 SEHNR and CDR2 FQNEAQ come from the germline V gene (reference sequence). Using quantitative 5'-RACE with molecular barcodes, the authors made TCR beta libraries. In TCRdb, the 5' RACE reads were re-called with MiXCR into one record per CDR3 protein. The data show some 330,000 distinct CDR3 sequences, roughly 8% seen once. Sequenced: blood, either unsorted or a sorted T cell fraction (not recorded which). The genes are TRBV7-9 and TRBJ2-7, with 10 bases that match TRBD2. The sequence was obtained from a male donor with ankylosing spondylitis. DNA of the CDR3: TGTGCCAGCAGCCGACTTCTAGCGGGAGTCCCCGAGCAGTACTTC. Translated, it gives CASSRLLAGVPEQYF.